What follows is one T cell receptor (beta chain) and its context. Its antigen is undetermined. This record belongs to a study of T cell responses to AZD1222 COVID-19 vaccine. Broader study findings: Clonal diversity was possibly underestimated; the donors were predominantly white British and more often female.

Only in-frame clones appear in the TCRdb table, and some are missing; sequencing was by immunoSEQ multiplex PCR. The sample yields 160,000 or so clones, about 87% seen once. The germline V gene has CDR1 LGHNA and CDR2 YSLEER. The CDR3 has 15 residues. V lost 0 bases to trimming and J lost 1 base, with 10 bases between them. This chain uses TRBV4-3 with TRBJ2-7; D remains ambiguous. The specimen comprised peripheral blood, sampled 28 days after the second AZD1222 dose. This clonotype originated in an adult who received the AZD1222 COVID-19 vaccine. DNA of the CDR3: TGCGCCAGCAGCCAAGAACGGTCTAGGTCCTACGAGCAGTACTTC. As protein: CASSQERSRSYEQYF.